This T cell receptor beta chain was captured by sequencing in a study of CD8 T cells in ankylosing spondylitis. Regarding the study as a whole: Clones that were linked to disease were CD8+ and were relatively rare in peripheral blood. Enrichment of disease-linked clones was reportedly significant in matched ankylosing spondylitis synovial fluid. Existing reports had already noted some motif variants in reactive arthritis synovial fluid and blood. Blood of patients with ankylosing spondylitis appeared to be characterized by a TCR beta motif of eight highly homologous variants.

This clonotype was detected many times. Its antigen remains unknown. Library preparation for TCR beta used quantitative 5'-RACE with molecular barcodes. TCRdb re-analysed the 5' RACE reads in MiXCR, keeping a single row per CDR3 protein. The table lists 700,000 to 850,000 distinct CDR3 sequences, approximately 12% of them singletons. The V gene's germline CDR1 is SGHVS and CDR2 FNYEAQ. CDR3 length: 11 residues. V was shortened by 3 bases and J by 7 bases, with 4 bases between the two germline ends. This sequence joins TRBV7-6 and TRBJ2-1; D not certain. The TCR was taken from a male donor with ankylosing spondylitis. Material: blood, either unsorted or a sorted T cell fraction (not recorded which). The chain's CDR3 is CASSLVNEQFF. In DNA form, the CDR3 reads TGTGCCAGCAGCTTGGTTAATGAGCAGTTCTTC.